What follows are 27 T cell receptor beta chains derived from one specimen sequenced in a study of blood T cell repertoires in COVID-19. Only in-frame clones appear in the TCRdb table, and some are missing; sequencing was by immunoSEQ multiplex PCR. The sample has some 120,000 clones; approximately 81% are singletons. Sequencing was performed on peripheral blood. Source of these receptors: a man aged 55 to 70 with acute or convalescent COVID-19.

The chain couples TRBV9 to TRBJ2-7; 10 positions match TRBD2. Trimming took 5 bases from V and 2 from J; bases not matched to a gene: 1. Germline CDR1 reads SGDLS; CDR2 reads YYNGEE. The CDR3 spans 13 residues. The CDR3 loop reads CASSSGRTYEQYF. The CDR3 region has the DNA TGTGCCAGCAGTAGCGGGAGGACCTACGAGCAGTACTTC.

V is TRBV5-1 and J is TRBJ1-2, with TRBD1 matching over 9 bases. CDR3 length: 14 residues. CDR1 and CDR2 (germline): SGHRS, YFSETQ. V shed 0 bases and J 5 bases; nucleotides not matched to a gene: 2. CDR3 in DNA: TGCGCCAGCAGCTTGGAGGGACAGGGATATGGCTACACCTTC. Protein: CASSLEGQGYGYTF.

V gene TRBV29-1 combines with J gene TRBJ1-1, with 9 bases fitting TRBD1. CDR1 and CDR2 (germline): SQVTM, ANQGSEA. J was trimmed by 3 bases and V by 7 bases; bases with no gene match: 6. The CDR3 covers 13 residues. The CDR3 nucleotides read TGCAGCGAACGACAGGGGGGGTACACTGAAGCTTTCTTT. Residues: CSERQGGYTEAFF.

J is TRBJ2-1 and V is TRBV20-1; D call uncertain. CDR3 length: 12 amino acids. The V end was cut by 3 bases, the J end by 5 bases, with 8 bases between. Germline V CDR1 and CDR2: DFQATT, SNEGSKA (reference sequence). The CDR3: CSASTFNNEQFF. CDR3 coding DNA: TGCAGTGCTAGTACTTTTAACAATGAGCAGTTCTTC.

J is TRBJ2-5 and V is TRBV5-1; 15 bases map to TRBD2. CDR3 size: 17 residues. CDR1 SGHRS and CDR2 YFSETQ come from the germline V gene. V lost 3 bases and J lost 1; bases outside the gene matches: 4. As DNA, the CDR3 is TGCGCCAGCAGCTGGGGACTAGCGGGAGGCCTCCAAGAGACCCAGTACTTC. Its translation is CASSWGLAGGLQETQYF.

This chain uses TRBV5-6 with TRBJ1-2, with TRBD1 identical over 10 bases. Germline assignment: CDR1 SGHDT and CDR2 YYEEEE. CDR3 length: 15 amino acids. Trimming at V came to 1 base and at J to 6 bases, leaving 6 bases not matched to a gene. Here the CDR3 reads CASSLYSGQGHGYTF. As DNA, the CDR3 is TGTGCCAGCAGCTTGTATTCGGGACAGGGGCATGGCTACACCTTC. The full variable domain, with the rest looked up from reference TRBV5-6 and TRBJ1-2, is DAGVTQSPTHLIKTRGQQVTLRCSPKSGHDTVSWYQQALGQGPQFIFQYYEEEERQRGNFPDRFSGHQFPNYSSELNVNALLLGDSALYLCASSLYSGQGHGYTFGSGTRLTVV.

The genes are TRBV7-2 and TRBJ1-1; the D is unclear. Trimming removed 5 bases at V and 10 bases at J, with 20 bases between. In germline, CDR1 is SGHTA, CDR2 FQGNSA. The CDR3 is 14 amino acids. Here the CDR3 DNA reads TGTGCCAGCAGCGTAATCATCGCAGGAATGGCAGCTTTCTTT. Protein: CASSVIIAGMAAFF.

This clone was found once. This chain joins TRBV12-3 or TRBV12-4 and TRBJ2-3, with no clear D. Trimming cost V 3 bases and J 4 bases, with 5 bases left between them. The CDR3 runs to 12 residues. The CDR3 loop reads CASSLAADTQYF. CDR3 nucleotide sequence: TGTGCCAGCAGTTTGGCCGCAGATACGCAGTATTTT.

The rearrangement uses TRBV4-1 and TRBJ2-7, with 7 nucleotides matching TRBD2. The CDR3 spans 17 residues. CDR1 is MGHRA and CDR2 is YSYEKL in the germline V gene. The trim removed 2 bases at V and 4 bases at J, leaving 14 bases unmatched. The chain's CDR3 is CASSQTPLSGRSYEQYF. Here the CDR3 DNA reads TGCGCCAGCAGCCAAACACCTTTGTCCGGGAGGTCTTACGAGCAGTACTTC.

V is TRBV11-2 and J is TRBJ2-1, with 13 bases fitting TRBD2. Germline values: CDR1 SGHAT, CDR2 FQNNGV. The V gene end was trimmed by 0 bases and the J gene end by 8 bases; junction bases not matched to a gene: 4. The CDR3 length is 16 residues. The CDR3 reads CASSLDTSGRAHEQFF. CDR3 sequence (DNA): TGTGCCAGCAGCTTAGACACTAGCGGGAGGGCCCATGAGCAGTTCTTC.

This clone has only a few counts. The chain uses TRBV9 and TRBJ2-6; possible D gene TRBD2, 5 bases. CDR1 is SGDLS, CDR2 YYNGEE, per germline. With 0 bases removed from V and 0 bases from J, the gap between germline ends came to 16 bases. The CDR3 length is 19 residues. In DNA, the CDR3 is TGTGCCAGCAGCGTAGAACGGGGTAGCCCCCTCTCTGGGGCCAACGTCCTGACTTTC. Its translation: CASSVERGSPLSGANVLTF.

This chain joins TRBV11-2 and TRBJ2-5; D remains unclear. V lost 4 bases to trimming and J lost 5 bases, with 14 bases between them. CDR3 length: 14 residues. Per germline, CDR1 SGHAT and CDR2 FQNNGV. CDR3: CASSSRLVEETQYF. The CDR3 DNA is TGTGCCAGCAGCTCACGTCTAGTGGAGGAGACCCAGTACTTC.

The chain carries TRBV6-5 and TRBJ2-2, with TRBD2 as a possible D gene (6 bases). The CDR3 spans 13 residues. Germline lookup yields CDR1 MNHEY and CDR2 SVGAGI. Trimming pared 8 bases from V and 7 bases from J, leaving 14 bases between. In DNA form, the CDR3 reads TGTGCCAGCGGACGACCGGGGGTCGGGGAGCTGTTTTTT. Protein: CASGRPGVGELFF.

The CDR3 here is CATSDNLGQGGPYNEQFF. CDR3 sequence (DNA): TGTGCCACCAGTGACAACCTAGGACAGGGCGGCCCCTACAATGAGCAGTTCTTC. This chain links TRBV24-1 with TRBJ2-1; TRBD1 aligns across 8 bases. The CDR3 has 18 residues. Looked up from germline, CDR1 is KGHDR and CDR2 is SFDVKD. V gave up 4 bases and J gave up 2 bases; unmatched junction bases: 12.

The V and J genes are TRBV28 and TRBJ1-2, with D hard to call. Deletions cut 7 bases from V and 0 bases from J, with 15 bases between. Germline assignment: CDR1 MDHEN and CDR2 SYDVKM. This CDR3 is 15 amino acids long. This chain's CDR3 is CASTGGQTTNYGYTF. The CDR3 DNA reads as TGTGCCAGCACCGGCGGTCAGACCACTAACTATGGCTACACCTTC.

In this sample, this clone turned up once. The J gene is TRBJ1-2, the V gene TRBV3-1 (or the pseudogene TRBV3-2); 7 bases agree with TRBD1. J gave up 8 bases and V 2 bases, and 8 bases lay outside the gene matches. Germline CDR1 reads LGHDT; CDR2 reads YNNKEL (reference sequence). This CDR3 has 14 amino acids. CDR3 protein: CASSQYKGAGGYTF. The CDR3 DNA sequence: TGTGCCAGCAGCCAATATAAGGGGGCTGGGGGCTACACCTTC.

This sequence joins TRBV11-1 and TRBJ1-6; the D is unclear. The CDR3 runs 13 residues. CDR1 is SGHAT, CDR2 FQDESV, per germline (reference sequence). Trimming took 1 base from V and 10 from J, leaving 8 bases between them. Here the CDR3 reads CASSLEFRSPLHF. The CDR3 DNA sequence: TGTGCCAGCAGCTTAGAGTTTCGGTCACCCCTCCACTTT.

This clone was counted between two and nine times. The chain carries TRBV2 and TRBJ1-2; D remains unclear. CDR3 size: 14 residues. Germline CDR1 SNHLY, CDR2 FYNNEI. The germline V and J ends were trimmed by 6 bases and 1 base, with 12 bases remaining between them. The CDR3 DNA sequence: TGTGCCAGCAGAATAGAATCTTATAACTATGGCTACACCTTC. It encodes CASRIESYNYGYTF.

CDR3 nucleotide sequence: TGTGCCAGCAGCTTGTCAGGCCCCAATAATTCACCCCTCCACTTT. Translation gives CASSLSGPNNSPLHF. This chain connects TRBV5-5 to TRBJ1-6; D remains unclear. The V end was cut by 1 base, the J end by 5 bases, with 10 bases between. The CDR3 totals 15 residues. Germline CDR1 reads SGHKS; CDR2 reads YYEKEE (reference sequence).

V is TRBV24-1 and J is TRBJ2-7; D possibly corresponds to TRBD1 (5 bases). V gave up 2 bases and J gave up 5 bases, with 12 bases separating them. This CDR3 region has 14 residues. CDR1 is KGHDR, CDR2 SFDVKD, per germline. The CDR3 sequence: CATSDSRQIDEQYF. As DNA, the CDR3 is TGTGCCACCAGTGATTCCCGACAGATCGACGAGCAGTACTTC.

The CDR3 loop is CASSPRVTLAKNIQYF. The DNA of the CDR3 is TGTGCCAGCAGCCCCAGGGTTACCCTAGCCAAAAACATTCAGTACTTC. The chain employs TRBV7-2 and TRBJ2-4, with D possibly TRBD1 on 5 matching bases. Trimming removed 5 bases at V and 0 bases at J, with 14 bases between. This CDR3 has 16 amino acids. Germline-derived CDR1 and CDR2 are SGHTA and FQGNSA.

In its sample, this clone was seen a few times. The chain joins TRBV7-3 to TRBJ2-5; TRBD1 aligns across 9 bases. J was trimmed by 5 bases and V by 5 bases; bases with no gene match: 3. Germline lookup yields CDR1 SGHTA and CDR2 FQGTGA. The CDR3 extends over 13 amino acids. The CDR3 nucleotides are TGTGCCAGCAGCAGGGACAGGGCCGAGACCCAGTACTTC. Protein sequence: CASSRDRAETQYF. Supplemented by reference TRBV7-3 and TRBJ2-5, the full variable domain reads GAGVSQTPSNKVTEKGKYVELRCDPISGHTALYWYRQSLGQGPEFLIYFQGTGAADDSGLPNDRFFAVRPEGSVSTLKIQRTERGDSAVYLCASSRDRAETQYFGPGTRLLVL.

The chain has TRBV5-4 and TRBJ1-1; D call uncertain. Germline CDR1 SGHNT, CDR2 YYREEE (reference sequence). Trimming removed 3 bases at V and 1 base at J, with 13 bases between. This CDR3 is built from 15 residues. CDR3 sequence reads: CASSSPTGANTEAFF. CDR3 in DNA: TGTGCCAGCAGCTCACCCACGGGAGCGAACACTGAAGCTTTCTTT.

The J gene is TRBJ1-2, the V gene TRBV5-6; 9 nucleotides align to TRBD1. The CDR3 sequence is 16 residues long. V was pared by 0 bases and J by 8 bases, with 11 bases of the junction left unmatched. CDR1 is SGHDT and CDR2 is YYEEEE in the germline V gene. The CDR3 reads CASSLGPGQGSGGYTF. Written as DNA, the CDR3 is TGTGCCAGCAGCTTGGGACCTGGACAGGGGTCGGGCGGCTACACCTTC.

The rearrangement joins TRBV10-2 to TRBJ2-5; weak D call: TRBD2 (6 bases). The CDR3 is 12 amino acids. CDR1 and CDR2 from the germline V gene are WSHSY and SAAADI. V was cut by 3 bases and J by 7 bases, with 9 bases left in between. CDR3 amino acids: CASSERERTQYF. DNA for the CDR3: TGCGCCAGCAGTGAACGGGAGAGGACCCAGTACTTC.

The J gene is TRBJ2-3, the V gene TRBV6-5, with D hard to call. Trimming removed 7 bases at V and 2 bases at J, with 13 bases between. The length of the CDR3 is 14 residues. Germline-derived CDR1 and CDR2 are MNHEY and SVGAGI. CDR3 region: CASTAAEVTDTQYF. The CDR3 DNA reads as TGTGCCAGCACCGCCGCGGAAGTCACAGATACGCAGTATTTT.

This clone was counted a single time. The J gene is TRBJ2-1, the V gene TRBV9; 11 positions match TRBD1. Germline V CDR1 and CDR2: SGDLS, YYNGEE. The ends lost 3 bases at V and 9 bases at J; junction bases unmatched: 8. The CDR3 has 15 residues. DNA of the CDR3: TGTGCCAGCAGCGCCACGGGACAGGGGGTTTCTGAGCAGTTCTTC. Protein: CASSATGQGVSEQFF.